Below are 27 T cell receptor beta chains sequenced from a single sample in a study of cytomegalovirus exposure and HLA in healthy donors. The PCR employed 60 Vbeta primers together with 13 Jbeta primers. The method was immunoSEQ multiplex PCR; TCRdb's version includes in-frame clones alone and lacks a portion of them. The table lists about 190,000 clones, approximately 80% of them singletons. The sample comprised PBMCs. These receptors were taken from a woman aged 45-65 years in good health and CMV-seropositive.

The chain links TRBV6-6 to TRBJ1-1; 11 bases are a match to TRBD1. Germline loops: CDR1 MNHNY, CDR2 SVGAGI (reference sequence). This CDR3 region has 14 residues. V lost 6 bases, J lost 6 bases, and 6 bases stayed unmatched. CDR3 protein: CASRDPGQGAEAFF. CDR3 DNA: TGTGCCAGCAGAGATCCGGGACAGGGGGCTGAAGCTTTCTTT.

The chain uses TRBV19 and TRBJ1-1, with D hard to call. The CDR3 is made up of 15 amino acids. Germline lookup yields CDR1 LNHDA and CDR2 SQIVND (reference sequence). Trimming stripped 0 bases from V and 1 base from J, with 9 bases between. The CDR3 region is CASSIDGRQNTEAFF. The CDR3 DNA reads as TGTGCCAGTAGTATAGATGGCAGGCAGAACACTGAAGCTTTCTTT.

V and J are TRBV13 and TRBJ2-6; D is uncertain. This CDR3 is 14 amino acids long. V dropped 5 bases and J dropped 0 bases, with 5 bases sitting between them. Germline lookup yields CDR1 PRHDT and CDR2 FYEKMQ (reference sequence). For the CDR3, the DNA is TGTGCCAGCAGCCATAGCTCTGGGGCCAACGTCCTGACTTTC. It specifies CASSHSSGANVLTF.

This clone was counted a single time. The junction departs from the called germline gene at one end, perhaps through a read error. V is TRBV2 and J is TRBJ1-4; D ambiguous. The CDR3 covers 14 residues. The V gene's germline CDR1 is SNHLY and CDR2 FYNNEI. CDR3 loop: CASSARATNERLFF. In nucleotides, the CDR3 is TGTGCCAGCAGTGCCCGTGCAACTAATGAAAGACTGTTTTTT.

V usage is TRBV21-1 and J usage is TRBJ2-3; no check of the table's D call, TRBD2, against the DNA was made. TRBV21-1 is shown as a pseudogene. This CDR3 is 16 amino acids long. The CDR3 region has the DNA TGTGCCAGCAGCAAAGGGGGGGGATGGTGCACAGATACGCAGTATTTT. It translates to CASSKGGGWCTDTQYF.

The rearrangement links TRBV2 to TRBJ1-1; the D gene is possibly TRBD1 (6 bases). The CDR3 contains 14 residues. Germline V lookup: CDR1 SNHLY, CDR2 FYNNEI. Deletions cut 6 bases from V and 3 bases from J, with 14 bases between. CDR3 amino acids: CASSGGGPHTEAFF. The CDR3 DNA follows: TGTGCCAGCAGCGGGGGGGGCCCGCACACTGAAGCTTTCTTT.

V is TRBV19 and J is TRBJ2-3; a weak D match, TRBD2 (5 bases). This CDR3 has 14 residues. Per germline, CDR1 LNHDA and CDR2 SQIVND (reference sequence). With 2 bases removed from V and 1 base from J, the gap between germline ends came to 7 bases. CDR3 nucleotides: TGTGCCAGTAGTATATCCGGGGGCACAGATACGCAGTATTTT. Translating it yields CASSISGGTDTQYF. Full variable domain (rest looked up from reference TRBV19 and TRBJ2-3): DGGITQSPKYLFRKEGQNVTLSCEQNLNHDAMYWYRQDPGQGLRLIYYSQIVNDFQKGDIAEGYSVSREKKESFPLTVTSAQKNPTAFYLCASSISGGTDTQYFGPGTRLTVL.

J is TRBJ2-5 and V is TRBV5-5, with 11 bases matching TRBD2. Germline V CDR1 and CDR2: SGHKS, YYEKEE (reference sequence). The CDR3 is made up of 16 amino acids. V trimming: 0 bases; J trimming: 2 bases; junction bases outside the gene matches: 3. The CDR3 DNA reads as TGTGCCAGCAGCTTGGGACCTAGCGGGGGGCAAGAGACCCAGTACTTC. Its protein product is CASSLGPSGGQETQYF.

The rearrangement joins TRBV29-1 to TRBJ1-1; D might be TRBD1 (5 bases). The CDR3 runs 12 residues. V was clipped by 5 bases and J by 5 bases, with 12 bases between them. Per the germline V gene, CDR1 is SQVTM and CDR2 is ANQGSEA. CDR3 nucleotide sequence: TGCAGCGTTAGGCAGGGATCAACTGAAGCTTTCTTT. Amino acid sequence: CSVRQGSTEAFF.

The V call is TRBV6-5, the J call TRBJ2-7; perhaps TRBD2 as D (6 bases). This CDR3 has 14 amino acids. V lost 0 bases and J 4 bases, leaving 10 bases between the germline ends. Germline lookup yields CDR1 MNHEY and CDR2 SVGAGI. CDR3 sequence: CASSYSGGVYEQYF. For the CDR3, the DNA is TGTGCCAGCAGTTACTCGGGGGGTGTTTACGAGCAGTACTTC.

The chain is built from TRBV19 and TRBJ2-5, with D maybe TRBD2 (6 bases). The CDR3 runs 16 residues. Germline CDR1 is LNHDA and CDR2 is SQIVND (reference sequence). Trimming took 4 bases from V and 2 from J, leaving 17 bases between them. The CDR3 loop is CASSSAPGLHQETQYF. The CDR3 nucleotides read TGTGCCAGTAGTAGCGCGCCGGGACTGCATCAAGAGACCCAGTACTTC.

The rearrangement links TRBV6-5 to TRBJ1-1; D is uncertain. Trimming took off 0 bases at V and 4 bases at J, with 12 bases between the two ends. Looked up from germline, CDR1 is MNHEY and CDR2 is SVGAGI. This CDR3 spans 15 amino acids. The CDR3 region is CASSYSIEASTEAFF. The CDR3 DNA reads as TGTGCCAGCAGTTACTCGATCGAGGCAAGCACTGAAGCTTTCTTT.

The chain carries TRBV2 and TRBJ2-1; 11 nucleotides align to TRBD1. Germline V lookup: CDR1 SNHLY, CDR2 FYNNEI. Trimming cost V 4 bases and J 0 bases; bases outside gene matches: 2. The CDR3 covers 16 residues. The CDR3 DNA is TGTGCCAGCAGTGGGACAGGGGGCTTCTCCTACAATGAGCAGTTCTTC. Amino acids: CASSGTGGFSYNEQFF.

CDR3 region: CASSRGTPTGELFF. CDR3 sequence (DNA): TGTGCCAGCAGCCGCGGGACTCCCACCGGGGAGCTGTTTTTT. This chain links TRBV7-3 with TRBJ2-2, with D possibly matching TRBD2 (6 bases). The length of the CDR3 is 14 residues. V was pared by 5 bases and J by 4 bases, with 11 bases between. Per the germline V gene, CDR1 is SGHTA and CDR2 is FQGTGA. Variable domain in full (rest from reference TRBV7-3 and TRBJ2-2): GAGVSQTPSNKVTEKGKYVELRCDPISGHTALYWYRQSLGQGPEFLIYFQGTGAADDSGLPNDRFFAVRPEGSVSTLKIQRTERGDSAVYLCASSRGTPTGELFFGEGSRLTVL.

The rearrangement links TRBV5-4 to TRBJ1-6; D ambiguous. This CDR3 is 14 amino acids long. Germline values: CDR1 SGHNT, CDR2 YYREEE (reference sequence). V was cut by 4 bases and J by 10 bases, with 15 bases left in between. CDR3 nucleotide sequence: TGTGCCAGCAGCGCCCGGGCGCCGGGATCACCCCTCCACTTT. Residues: CASSARAPGSPLHF.

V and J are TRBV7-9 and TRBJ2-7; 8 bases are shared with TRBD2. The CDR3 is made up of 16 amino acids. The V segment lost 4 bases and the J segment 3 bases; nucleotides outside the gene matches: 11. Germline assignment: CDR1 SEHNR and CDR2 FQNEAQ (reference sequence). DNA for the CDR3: TGTGCCAGCAGCTCCGGGGGGCGGGGGGCCGACTACGAGCAGTACTTC. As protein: CASSSGGRGADYEQYF.

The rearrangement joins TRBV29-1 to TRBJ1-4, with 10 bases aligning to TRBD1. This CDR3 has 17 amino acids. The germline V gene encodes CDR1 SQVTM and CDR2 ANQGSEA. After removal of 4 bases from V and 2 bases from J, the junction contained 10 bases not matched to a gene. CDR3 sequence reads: CSVGGTGEGGTNEKLFF. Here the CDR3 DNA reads TGCAGCGTTGGTGGGACAGGGGAGGGAGGTACTAATGAAAAACTGTTTTTT.

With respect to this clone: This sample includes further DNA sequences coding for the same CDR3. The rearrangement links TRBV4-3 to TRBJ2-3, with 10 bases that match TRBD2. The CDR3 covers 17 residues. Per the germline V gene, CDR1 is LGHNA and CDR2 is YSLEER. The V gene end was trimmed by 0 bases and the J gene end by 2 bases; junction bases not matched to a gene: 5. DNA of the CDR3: TGCGCCAGCAGCCAAGACGGAGCGGGGGGGTACACAGATACGCAGTATTTT. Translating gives CASSQDGAGGYTDTQYF.

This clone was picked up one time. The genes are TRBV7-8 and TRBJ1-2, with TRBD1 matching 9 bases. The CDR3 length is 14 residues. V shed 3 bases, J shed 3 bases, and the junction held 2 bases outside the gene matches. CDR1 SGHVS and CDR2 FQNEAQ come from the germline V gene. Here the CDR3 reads CASSFRTGDYGYTF. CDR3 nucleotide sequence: TGTGCCAGCAGCTTCAGGACAGGGGACTATGGCTACACCTTC.

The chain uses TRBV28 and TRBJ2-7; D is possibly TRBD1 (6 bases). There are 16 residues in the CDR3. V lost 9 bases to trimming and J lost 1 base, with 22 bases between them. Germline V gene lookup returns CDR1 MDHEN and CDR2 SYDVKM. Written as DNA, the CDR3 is TGTGCCAGTACTCCGGCCGGGACATCGACTTCCTACGAGCAGTACTTC. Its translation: CASTPAGTSTSYEQYF.

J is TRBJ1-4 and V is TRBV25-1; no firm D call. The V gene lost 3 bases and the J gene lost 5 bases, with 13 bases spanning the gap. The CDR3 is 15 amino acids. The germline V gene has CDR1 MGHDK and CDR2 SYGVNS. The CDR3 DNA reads TGTGCCAGCAGTGATGCGTCTCGAGGGAATGAAAAACTGTTTTTT. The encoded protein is CASSDASRGNEKLFF.

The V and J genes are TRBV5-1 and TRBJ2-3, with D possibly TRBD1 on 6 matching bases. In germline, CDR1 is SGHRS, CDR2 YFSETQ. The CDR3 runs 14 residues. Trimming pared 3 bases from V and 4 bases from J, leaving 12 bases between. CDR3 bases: TGCGCCAGCAGCTCCTTCTCAGGGGCAGATACGCAGTATTTT. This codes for CASSSFSGADTQYF.

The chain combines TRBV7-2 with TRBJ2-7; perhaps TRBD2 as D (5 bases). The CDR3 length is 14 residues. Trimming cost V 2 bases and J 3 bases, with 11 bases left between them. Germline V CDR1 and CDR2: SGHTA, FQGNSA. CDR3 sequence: CASSLNVGDYEQYF. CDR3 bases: TGTGCCAGCAGCTTAAATGTCGGGGACTACGAGCAGTACTTC. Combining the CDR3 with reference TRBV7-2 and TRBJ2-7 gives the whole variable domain GAGVSQSPSNKVTEKGKDVELRCDPISGHTALYWYRQSLGQGLEFLIYFQGNSAPDKSGLPSDRFSAERTGGSVSTLTIQRTQQEDSAVYLCASSLNVGDYEQYFGPGTRLTVT.

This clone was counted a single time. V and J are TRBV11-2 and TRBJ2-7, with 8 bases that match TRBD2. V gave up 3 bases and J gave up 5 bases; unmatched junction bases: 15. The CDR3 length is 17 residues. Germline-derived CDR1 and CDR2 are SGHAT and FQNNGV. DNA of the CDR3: TGTGCCAGCAGCTTCCCGGGACTAGGGAAAAGGTTAGACGAGCAGTACTTC. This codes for CASSFPGLGKRLDEQYF.

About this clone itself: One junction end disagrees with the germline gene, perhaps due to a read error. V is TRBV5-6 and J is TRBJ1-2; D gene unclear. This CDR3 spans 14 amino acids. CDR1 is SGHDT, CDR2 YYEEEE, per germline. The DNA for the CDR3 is TGTGCCAGCAGCTTGGTGACTGTTAACTATGACTACACCTTC. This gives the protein CASSLVTVNYDYTF.

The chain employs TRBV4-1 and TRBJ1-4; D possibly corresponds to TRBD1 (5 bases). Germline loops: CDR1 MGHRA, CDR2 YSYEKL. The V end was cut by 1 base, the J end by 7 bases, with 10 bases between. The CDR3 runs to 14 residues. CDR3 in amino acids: CASSQGSQGEKLFF. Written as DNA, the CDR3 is TGCGCCAGCAGCCAAGGGTCCCAGGGTGAAAAACTGTTTTTT.

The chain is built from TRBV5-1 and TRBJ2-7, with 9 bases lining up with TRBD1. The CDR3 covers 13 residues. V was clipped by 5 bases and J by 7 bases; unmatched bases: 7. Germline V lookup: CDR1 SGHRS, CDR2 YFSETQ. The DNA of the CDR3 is TGCGCCAGCAGTTGGACAGGGGCGCGGGAGCAGTACTTC. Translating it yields CASSWTGAREQYF.